This T cell receptor (beta chain) was sequenced in a study of vaccination and CD4 T cells after COVID-19. Regarding the study as a whole: 304 of 307 vaccine-specific clones from convalescent patients were spike mono-reactive.

Germline V CDR1 and CDR2: LGHNA, YSLEER. J lost 5 bases, V lost 1 base, and 4 bases had no gene match. This CDR3 is 15 amino acids long. This sample's treatment: roughly 10-day PBMC culture with coronavirus spike peptide pools or control peptides (ViraFEST assay). Gathering of the CD4+ T cells, from the unexposed donor, took place before the COVID-19 pandemic (2011-2018). Oncomine TCR Beta short-read sequencing was applied to DNA from cultured CD4+ T cells. From the PCR reads, TCRdb called clonotypes with MiXCR, one entry per CDR3 protein. In the table there are fewer than 8,000 distinct CDR3 sequences, around 51% of which are singletons. On this clonotype: Antigen: not known.

The receptor was isolated from a human donor in good health. Sequences were obtained from CD4+ T cells from blood, cultured in vitro. V gene TRBV4-3 combines with J gene TRBJ2-5; TRBD1 matches 10 bases. The CDR3 region is CASSQGTGGLETQYF. CDR3 bases: TGCGCCAGCAGCCAAGGGACAGGGGGGTTGGAGACCCAGTACTTC.